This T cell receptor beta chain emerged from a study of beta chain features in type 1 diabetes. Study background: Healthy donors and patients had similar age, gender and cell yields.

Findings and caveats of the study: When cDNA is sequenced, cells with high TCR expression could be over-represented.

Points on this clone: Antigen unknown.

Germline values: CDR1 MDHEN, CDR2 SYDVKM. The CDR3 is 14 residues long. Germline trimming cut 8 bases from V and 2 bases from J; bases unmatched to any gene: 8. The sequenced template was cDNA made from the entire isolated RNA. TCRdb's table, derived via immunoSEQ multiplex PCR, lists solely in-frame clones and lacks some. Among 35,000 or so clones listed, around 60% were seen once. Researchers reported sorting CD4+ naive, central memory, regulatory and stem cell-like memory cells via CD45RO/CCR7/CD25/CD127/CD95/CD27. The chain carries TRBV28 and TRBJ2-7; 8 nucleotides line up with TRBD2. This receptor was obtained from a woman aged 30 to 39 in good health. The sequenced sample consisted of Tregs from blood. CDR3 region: CASVASGSTYEQYF. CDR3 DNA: TGTGCCAGCGTAGCTAGCGGGTCTACCTACGAGCAGTACTTC.